This paragraph reports one T cell receptor beta chain. Its antigen is unknown. This sample stems from a study of shared clonotypes between healthy human individuals. Study at large: Researchers drew samples from a couple of women and a few men aged 18 to 49.

The germline V and J ends were trimmed by 5 bases and 6 bases, with 20 bases remaining between them. The germline V gene has CDR1 LNHNV and CDR2 YYDKDF (reference sequence). The CDR3 sequence is 15 residues long. Study-wide findings and caveats: Sharing of clonotypes among donors was expected to vary with sequencing depth. The authors sampled blood alone, and tissue repertoires likely differ.

Some clones are missing from TCRdb's copy, which holds only in-frame ones; the method was immunoSEQ multiplex PCR. The repertoire holds a few million clones, 90% to 95% seen once, with about 0.41% in the top ten. The receptor was derived from a man between 18 and 29 years old in good health. Some clones in this sample may be carry-over from other donors' samples. Material for sequencing was naive CD4+ T cells from PBMCs. The subset here: CD45RA+ positively selected. V usage is TRBV15 and J usage is TRBJ2-7; tentative D call: TRBD1 (7 bases). Written as DNA, the CDR3 is TGTGCCACCAGCGAGGCGGCGGGACAGTTCCCCGAGCAGTACTTC. It encodes CATSEAAGQFPEQYF.